The present entry profiles one T cell receptor (beta chain) with its context. This clonotype counts as medium-sized (0.01 to 0.1%). Its antigen remains unidentified. Per-base quality was not reported, and no clone a single base away is much larger than it. The germline V gene (reference sequence) gives CDR1 as MNHEY and CDR2 as SMNVEV. From the cysteine up to the phenylalanine, the CDR3 has a length of 17 residues. The retained sequence is limited to the CDR3, 51 bases, with the frame set at the first base. V and J are truncated by 0 bases and 7 bases respectively, leaving an intervening sequence of 19 bases. This sample was included in a study of glioma-infiltrating T cells (dated by TCRdb to between 2015 and 2016). Study-level background: The study sequenced TCR alpha- and beta-chain repertoires from glioma tissue, from non-neoplastic brain tissue and from matched peripheral blood mononuclear cells. Three low-grade glioma patients, roughly 8 primary glioblastoma patients and three non-glioma patients contributing non-neoplastic brain tissue were included in the paired cohort. To measure how far tissue and blood T-cell populations diverged, each tissue-infiltrating repertoire was compared against the peripheral blood repertoire of the same patient. What the work shows at the level of the full study, not this receptor alone: Only a very small number of CDR3 sequences turned up in both tissue and blood, a result put down to high CDR3 diversity combined with limited sampling. VJ-independent divergence between tissue and blood was found to be below expectation in non-neoplastic patients but above expectation in all gliomas, particularly low-grade gliomas. The group comparisons were based on small numbers of patients: three non-neoplastic, three low-grade glioma and several glioblastoma patients.

TCR alpha and beta CDR3 regions were amplified with the iRepertoire nested amplicon-rescue multiplex PCR (arm-PCR) platform from RNA. One-step reverse transcription and amplification used about 85-400 ng of tissue mRNA or PBMC total RNA as input. Following bead purification, Illumina adapters were added by a secondary multiplex PCR, and libraries between 200 and 400 bp were gel-purified. Libraries carried internal 6-nucleotide barcodes used for demultiplexing. Libraries were sequenced on an Illumina MiSeq with 2x220 or 2x250 nucleotide paired-end reads. As for the authors' bioinformatics: Paired reads were merged using FLASH 1.2.11 and were aligned to the GRCh37 human genome using BWA-MEM, after which TRA and TRB reads were extracted. An IMGT-derived reference of cassette sequences and CDR3 motifs, with pseudogenes included, was used for V and J assignment. Reads were translated in three frames, and productive CDR3s were defined as those with a C...FGXG motif and no stop codons. Unique combinations of V-J cassette pair and CDR3 amino acid sequence were defined as clonotypes. Filtering of reads was based on Hamming distance, with the threshold set by the sequence error rate of each sample in mapped regions. TCRdb handled the public reads itself, with Q25 trimming in fastp and clone calling in MiXCR, and kept productive beta chains. Identical CDR3 proteins give one entry, which carries the most common genes and DNA. TCRdb, not the original authors, processed these V and J calls. This sample holds 4,500 to 7,000 distinct CDR3 sequences; roughly two fifths were observed only once. The ten most abundant clones make up roughly 24% of the sample.

The V and J genes are TRBV27 and TRBJ2-1; the D call is tentative, TRBD1 or TRBD2, as each matches 5 bases. The sequence came from a human donor with low-grade glioma or glioblastoma, undergoing nonglioma brain surgery, or in good health (not recorded which). The sequencing sample was made of glioma tissue, nonneoplastic brain tissue, or PBMCs (not recorded which). CDR3 loop: CASSLSPWDPTGNEQFF. The DNA sequence is as follows: TGTGCCAGCAGTTTATCGCCATGGGACCCAACGGGGAATGAGCAGTTCTTC.